This T cell receptor (beta chain) was documented in a study of T cell responses to AZD1222 COVID-19 vaccine. About the study: Second-dose intervals of approximately 4 or approximately 12 weeks were pooled. Study findings and constraints: Researchers report vaccine-associated CD4 TCRs spanning spike, with dominance at 160-218 and 743-854. Only 5 or 6 people who got AZD1222 tested seropositive at baseline. Sampling that yielded the repertoires occurred only after the peak T cell response.

With respect to this clone: Its antigen is unidentified.

Looked up from germline, CDR1 is LNHDA and CDR2 is SQIVND (reference sequence). The CDR3 has 15 amino acids. V dropped 3 bases and J dropped 8; count of bases not matched to a gene: 9. The protocol was immunoSEQ multiplex PCR, while the TCRdb copy is restricted to in-frame clones and leaves out a portion. The sample carries 95,000 to 150,000 clones, just under 90% recorded once. The V call is TRBV19, the J call TRBJ1-2; 10 positions match TRBD1. The sequenced sample was peripheral blood, obtained on day 0 of AZD1222 vaccination. This sequence was found in an adult in good health. The CDR3: CASSMPPGQGSGYTF. In nucleotides, the CDR3 is TGTGCCAGTAGTATGCCACCGGGACAGGGGAGCGGCTACACCTTC.